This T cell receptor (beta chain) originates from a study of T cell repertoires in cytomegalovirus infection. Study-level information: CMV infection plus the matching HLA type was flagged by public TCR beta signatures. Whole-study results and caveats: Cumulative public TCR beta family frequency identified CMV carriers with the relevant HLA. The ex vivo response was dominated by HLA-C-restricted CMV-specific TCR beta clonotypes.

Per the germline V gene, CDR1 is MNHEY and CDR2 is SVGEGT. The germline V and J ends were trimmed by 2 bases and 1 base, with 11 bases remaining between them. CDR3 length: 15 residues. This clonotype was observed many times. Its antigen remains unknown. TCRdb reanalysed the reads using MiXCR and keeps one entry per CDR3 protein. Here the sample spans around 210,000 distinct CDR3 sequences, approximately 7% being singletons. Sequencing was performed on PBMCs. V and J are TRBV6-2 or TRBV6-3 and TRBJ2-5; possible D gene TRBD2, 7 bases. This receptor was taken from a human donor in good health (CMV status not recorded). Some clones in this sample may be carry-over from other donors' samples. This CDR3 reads CASSYRGASQETQYF. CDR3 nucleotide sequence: TGTGCCAGCAGTTACCGGGGGGCTAGCCAAGAGACCCAGTACTTC.